A selection of T cell receptor beta chains follows, all from one sample in a study of T cell changes during pregnancy in multiple sclerosis. The data were produced by immunoSEQ multiplex PCR, yet TCRdb's version contains in-frame clones alone and is incomplete. The table has 40,000 to 50,000 clones, more than 90% seen once. This specimen was CD4+ T cells from peripheral blood mononuclear cells, taken after pregnancy. The receptor set was obtained from a female donor in good health, enrolled as a control in a pregnancy study. The CDR3 runs from the conserved cysteine through the conserved F or W. D genes are given only for firm matches. Expanded clones get a size class; other rows say once, few or many, or leave the size out.

V gene	clone size	D gene	J gene	CDR3 protein	CDR3 DNA
TRBV5-6	NA	NA	TRBJ2-1	CASSPTGFDSYNEQFF	TGTGCCAGCAGCCCCACGGGGTTTGATTCATACAATGAGCAGTTCTTC
TRBV7-6	NA	TRBD1	TRBJ2-7	CASSSQLRQGRYEQYF	TGTGCCAGCAGCTCGCAACTTCGACAGGGAAGGTACGAGCAGTACTTC
TRBV14	NA	NA	TRBJ2-2	CASSQVIGTPSNTGELFF	TGTGCCAGCAGCCAAGTGATTGGGACACCTAGTAACACCGGGGAGCTGTTTTTT
TRBV5-1	NA	NA	TRBJ2-6	CASSSGQPSSGANVLTF	TGCGCCAGCAGCTCCGGACAGCCCTCCTCTGGGGCCAACGTCCTGACTTTC
TRBV4-2	NA	NA	TRBJ1-2	CASSPSGNYGYTF	TGTGCCAGCAGCCCCTCCGGGAACTATGGCTACACCTTC
TRBV11-2	NA	TRBD1	TRBJ2-7	CASSRDRAREQYF	TGTGCCAGCAGCCGAGACAGGGCCCGCGAGCAGTACTTC
TRBV30	NA	NA	TRBJ1-1	CAWEQGVLDTEAFF	TGTGCCTGGGAGCAAGGGGTCCTGGACACTGAAGCTTTCTTT
TRBV25-1	NA	TRBD2	TRBJ2-3	CASSGTSGRASVDTQYF	TGTGCCAGCAGTGGGACTAGCGGGAGGGCCTCAGTAGATACGCAGTATTTT
TRBV5-4	NA	NA	TRBJ2-6	CAVPGGQASGANVLTF	TGTGCCGTTCCGGGGGGACAAGCCTCTGGGGCCAACGTCCTGACTTTC
TRBV9	NA	NA	TRBJ2-2	CASSVGPRFAGELFF	TGTGCCAGCAGCGTAGGACCCAGGTTCGCCGGGGAGCTGTTTTTT
TRBV28	NA	TRBD1	TRBJ2-4	CASSLWQGANKNIQYF	TGTGCCAGCAGTTTATGGCAGGGGGCTAACAAAAACATTCAGTACTTC
TRBV7-2	once	NA	TRBJ2-5	CASSLAGGGQETQYF	TGTGCCAGCAGCTTAGCAGGGGGGGGCCAAGAGACCCAGTACTTC
TRBV11-2	NA	TRBD1	TRBJ1-2	CASSLPFRTGGGYTF	TGTGCCAGCAGCTTACCCTTCAGGACAGGTGGTGGCTACACCTTC
TRBV28	once	TRBD1	TRBJ1-6	CASSLYGTGDPGSPLHF	TGTGCCAGCAGTTTATACGGGACAGGGGACCCCGGCTCACCCCTCCACTTT
TRBV18	NA	NA	TRBJ1-4	CASSQLRATNEKLFF	TGTGCCAGCTCACAGCTCAGGGCGACTAATGAAAAACTGTTTTTT
TRBV18	NA	TRBD1	TRBJ1-4	CASSPSRDRASEKLFF	TGTGCCAGCTCACCTTCCCGGGACAGGGCGTCGGAAAAACTGTTTTTT
TRBV30	NA	NA	TRBJ2-1	CAWSVQRVSSYNEQFF	TGTGCCTGGAGTGTTCAACGGGTTAGCTCCTACAATGAGCAGTTCTTC
TRBV2	NA	NA	TRBJ2-7	CASTRGLNEQYF	TGTGCCAGCACCAGGGGTCTCAACGAGCAGTACTTC
TRBV15	NA	NA	TRBJ2-1	CATSRDHGNTYNEQFF	TGTGCCACCAGCAGAGACCATGGCAATACCTACAATGAGCAGTTCTTC
TRBV28	NA	NA	TRBJ2-7	CASRLRSYEQYF	TGTGCCAGCAGGCTGCGCTCGTACGAGCAGTACTTC
TRBV5-6	NA	TRBD1	TRBJ1-2	CASSRSTGSDGYTF	TGTGCCAGCAGCCGATCGACAGGGTCCGATGGCTACACCTTC
TRBV7-2	NA	NA	TRBJ2-2	CASSLSDSYTGELFF	TGTGCCAGCAGCTTATCGGACAGCTACACCGGGGAGCTGTTTTTT
TRBV30	NA	NA	TRBJ2-5	CAWRPLGGDQETQYF	TGTGCCTGGAGGCCACTCGGGGGAGATCAAGAGACCCAGTACTTC
TRBV28	NA	NA	TRBJ1-2	CASSLSTSYGYTF	TGTGCCAGCAGTTTAAGCACGAGCTATGGCTACACCTTC
TRBV9	NA	NA	TRBJ2-2	CASSVAGKSIGELFF	TGTGCCAGCAGCGTAGCAGGGAAGAGTATCGGGGAGCTGTTTTTT
TRBV13	NA	TRBD2	TRBJ2-7	CASRRPRAGVREQYF	TGTGCCAGCAGACGCCCACGAGCGGGAGTGCGGGAGCAGTACTTC
TRBV14	NA	TRBD1	TRBJ2-7	CASSPGTGLMKQYF	TGTGCCAGCAGCCCCGGGACAGGGTTAATGAAGCAGTACTTC
TRBV9	NA	TRBD2	TRBJ2-3	CASSVDVSSGRKADTQYF	TGTGCCAGCAGCGTAGACGTCTCCAGCGGGAGGAAGGCAGATACGCAGTATTTT
TRBV7-2	NA	NA	TRBJ2-3	CASSLVRFSDTQYF	TGTGCCAGCAGCTTAGTCCGGTTTTCAGATACGCAGTATTTT
TRBV9	NA	TRBD1	TRBJ2-2	CASSGSYLTGGGNGELFF	TGTGCCAGCAGCGGTAGTTACTTGACAGGGGGGGGCAACGGGGAGCTGTTTTTT
TRBV6-6	NA	NA	TRBJ2-3	CASSSGIYSQYF	TGTGCCAGCAGCTCAGGAATCTATTCGCAGTATTTT
TRBV13	NA	TRBD1	TRBJ1-6	CASSLNRGGSPLHF	TGTGCCAGCAGCTTAAACAGGGGCGGTTCACCCCTCCACTTT
TRBV11-2	few	TRBD2	TRBJ2-7	CASSPRRLAAPYEQYF	TGTGCCAGCAGCCCCCGCCGACTAGCGGCCCCCTACGAGCAGTACTTC
TRBV23-1	NA	NA	TRBJ1-6	CASSLERAGSSYNSPLHF	TGCGCCAGCAGTCTTGAGCGGGCGGGGAGCTCCTATAATTCACCCCTCCACTTT
TRBV6-1	NA	NA	TRBJ1-1	CASSGEVNTEAFF	TGTGCCAGCAGTGGAGAGGTGAACACTGAAGCTTTCTTT
TRBV14	NA	NA	TRBJ1-1	CASSLQGNTEAFF	TGTGCCAGCAGCCTCCAGGGTAACACTGAAGCTTTCTTT
TRBV19	NA	NA	TRBJ1-2	CASHSLPGSGYTF	TGTGCCAGCCACTCCCTCCCGGGGAGTGGCTACACCTTC
TRBV28	few	TRBD1	TRBJ1-3	CASRAGGAGGNTIYF	TGTGCCAGCAGAGCAGGGGGCGCGGGTGGAAACACCATATATTTT
TRBV10-3	NA	TRBD2	TRBJ2-3	CAISAGTSGGTDTQYF	TGTGCCATCAGTGCTGGGACTAGCGGGGGCACAGATACGCAGTATTTT
TRBV7-9	NA	TRBD1	TRBJ1-2	CASSLGTGGWRDGYTF	TGTGCCAGCAGCCTGGGGACAGGGGGCTGGCGAGATGGCTACACCTTC
TRBV5-6	NA	NA	TRBJ2-1	CASSLPADSEQFF	TGTGCCAGCAGCCTGCCGGCGGACAGTGAGCAGTTCTTC
TRBV18	NA	TRBD2	TRBJ2-3	CASSPGLAGHDTQYF	TGTGCCAGCTCACCGGGACTAGCGGGTCATGATACGCAGTATTTT
TRBV10-3	once	NA	TRBJ2-2	CASRGTRNTGELFF	TGTGCCTCTAGGGGGACACGGAACACCGGGGAGCTGTTTTTT
TRBV28	NA	TRBD1	TRBJ2-1	CASSSVGQGRDNEQFF	TGTGCCAGCAGTTCCGTGGGACAGGGGAGGGACAATGAGCAGTTCTTC
TRBV28	NA	NA	TRBJ1-2	CASSPLYGYTF	TGTGCCAGCAGTCCCCTCTATGGCTACACCTTC
TRBV27	NA	NA	TRBJ1-2	CASSLSALTSNYGYTF	TGTGCCAGCAGTTTATCTGCCCTGACATCTAACTATGGCTACACCTTC
TRBV7-2	NA	NA	TRBJ1-1	CASRPGGSHTEAFF	TGTGCCAGCAGACCGGGGGGCAGCCACACTGAAGCTTTCTTT
TRBV4-3	NA	TRBD1	TRBJ1-4	CASSHYRVTGGASGKLFF	TGCGCCAGCAGCCACTACCGGGTGACAGGGGGCGCTTCTGGAAAACTGTTTTTT
TRBV18	NA	NA	TRBJ1-2	CASSPDREHGYTF	TGTGCCAGCTCCCCAGACCGGGAGCATGGCTACACCTTC
TRBV19	NA	NA	TRBJ2-3	CASNQARGTQYF	TGTGCCAGTAATCAAGCCAGGGGTACGCAGTATTTT
TRBV12-2	NA	NA	TRBJ2-7	CASRPGTGPYEQYF	TGTGCAAGTCGCCCCGGGACAGGCCCTTACGAGCAGTACTTC
TRBV6-6	once	TRBD2	TRBJ2-2	CASEGLAGHTGELFF	TGTGCCAGTGAAGGACTAGCGGGGCACACCGGGGAGCTGTTTTTT
TRBV5-1	NA	TRBD2	TRBJ2-3	CASSLGLAGATDTQYF	TGCGCCAGCAGCTTAGGACTAGCGGGAGCCACAGATACGCAGTATTTT
TRBV28	NA	NA	TRBJ2-7	CASSPQGPAGRNEQYF	TGTGCCAGCTCCCCACAGGGACCAGCGGGAAGGAACGAGCAGTACTTC
TRBV5-3	NA	NA	TRBJ2-7	CARQGPYEQYF	TGTGCCAGGCAGGGGCCCTACGAGCAGTACTTC
TRBV28	NA	NA	TRBJ2-7	CASSLNQGYYEQYF	TGTGCCAGCAGTTTAAATCAGGGTTACTACGAGCAGTACTTC